Each of the 27 T cell receptor beta chains below was sequenced from the same sample in a study of blood T cell repertoires in COVID-19. The repertoire was sequenced with immunoSEQ multiplex PCR; TCRdb's copy has only in-frame clones and lacks some. The data show 100,000 to 150,000 clones, around four fifths seen once. Sequencing input: peripheral blood. These receptors originate from a man older than 75 with active or convalescent COVID-19.

The gene calls are TRBV4-3 and TRBJ1-2; tentatively, D is TRBD1 (5 bases). CDR3 length equals 17 residues. Germline lookup yields CDR1 LGHNA and CDR2 YSLEER. V shed 1 base and J shed 4 bases, with 19 bases lying between them. The CDR3 nucleotides are TGCGCCAGCAGCCAAGTTTGGGGCGGGGGAAAATTCTATGGCTACACCTTC. It specifies CASSQVWGGGKFYGYTF.

The chain uses TRBV15 and TRBJ1-1, with a possible D match to TRBD1 (5 bases). CDR1 is LNHNV, CDR2 YYDKDF, per germline (reference sequence). CDR3 length: 15 residues. V gave up 5 bases and J gave up 0 bases, with 13 bases separating them. In DNA, the CDR3 is TGTGCCACCAGCTATCCAGGGCCTTTGAACACTGAAGCTTTCTTT. Translating gives CATSYPGPLNTEAFF.

This clone was detected a few times. The rearrangement joins TRBV7-9 to TRBJ1-5, with D uncertain. V lost 6 bases to trimming and J lost 4 bases, with 10 bases between them. Germline V lookup: CDR1 SEHNR, CDR2 FQNEAQ (reference sequence). The CDR3 consists of 13 residues. In DNA form, the CDR3 reads TGTGCCAGCAGACTAGACGGAAATCAGCCCCAGCATTTT. Its protein is CASRLDGNQPQHF.

The CDR3 DNA reads as TGTGCCATCAGTGAGTCAATGGGGGCCGGTGAAAAACTGTTTTTT. It codes for CAISESMGAGEKLFF. This chain uses TRBV10-3 with TRBJ1-4, with D perhaps matching TRBD1 (6 bases). Per germline, CDR1 ENHRY and CDR2 SYGVKD. The ends were cut back, 0 bases at V and 7 bases at J, with 12 bases in the middle. This CDR3 is 15 amino acids long.

The chain uses TRBV28 and TRBJ2-2; TRBD1 might be the D (5 bases). This CDR3 region has 14 residues. The germline V and J ends were trimmed by 3 bases and 3 bases, with 8 bases remaining between them. The germline gives CDR1 MDHEN, CDR2 SYDVKM. CDR3 residues: CASSLGQHTGELFF. The DNA for the CDR3 is TGTGCCAGCAGTTTGGGGCAGCACACCGGGGAGCTGTTTTTT.

The chain has TRBV19 and TRBJ2-2; 7 nucleotides line up with TRBD1. This CDR3 is built from 16 residues. Germline assignment: CDR1 LNHDA and CDR2 SQIVND (reference sequence). The V and J ends lost 3 bases and 1 base, in that order; junction bases with no gene match: 5. CDR3 protein: CASSIGDRVNTGELFF. CDR3 coding DNA: TGTGCCAGTAGTATTGGCGACAGGGTGAACACCGGGGAGCTGTTTTTT.

J is TRBJ2-5 and V is TRBV11-2; tentative D call: TRBD2 (5 bases). CDR1 SGHAT and CDR2 FQNNGV come from the germline V gene. The germline V and J ends were trimmed by 5 bases and 1 base, with 17 bases remaining between them. The CDR3 has 16 residues. This chain's CDR3 is CASSLLDWLVQETQYF. CDR3 coding DNA: TGTGCCAGCAGCCTCCTGGACTGGCTAGTCCAAGAGACCCAGTACTTC. The full variable domain, in which reference TRBV11-2 and TRBJ2-5 provide the parts outside the CDR3, is EAGVAQSPRYKIIEKRQSVAFWCNPISGHATLYWYQQILGQGPKLLIQFQNNGVVDDSQLPKDRFSAERLKGVDSTLKIQPAKLEDSAVYLCASSLLDWLVQETQYFGPGTRLLVL.

The sample holds one count of this clone. The chain joins TRBV7-8 to TRBJ1-2; 7 bases match TRBD1. CDR3 size: 14 residues. The V segment lost 4 bases and the J segment 3 bases; nucleotides outside the gene matches: 5. Germline CDR1 reads SGHVS; CDR2 reads FQNEAQ. The CDR3 DNA reads as TGTGCCAGCAGCTCCGGACAGGCGGACTATGGCTACACCTTC. This gives the protein CASSSGQADYGYTF.

This chain connects TRBV7-9 to TRBJ1-3; 9 nucleotides line up with TRBD1. The CDR3 covers 15 residues. CDR1 is SEHNR, CDR2 FQNEAQ, per germline (reference sequence). V lost 5 bases and J lost 4; bases outside the gene matches: 6. In nucleotides, the CDR3 is TGTGCCAGCAGCCCACAGGGGGCGAACGGAAACACCATATATTTT. This sequence encodes CASSPQGANGNTIYF.

The V gene is TRBV4-3, the J gene TRBJ1-4; possible D gene TRBD1, 6 bases. CDR3 length equals 15 residues. V lost 6 bases and J lost 0, with 11 bases in between. Germline CDR1 is LGHNA and CDR2 is YSLEER. The CDR3 DNA follows: TGCGCCAGCAGGACAGGTTATGCAACTAATGAAAAACTGTTTTTT. This translates into CASRTGYATNEKLFF.

This sequence joins TRBV5-6 and TRBJ2-1; 7 nucleotides match TRBD2. This CDR3 has 16 amino acids. In germline, CDR1 is SGHDT, CDR2 YYEEEE. The V gene end was trimmed by 3 bases and the J gene end by 0 bases; junction bases not matched to a gene: 6. Written as DNA, the CDR3 is TGTGCCAGCAGCTACGATAGCGGGTACTCCTACAATGAGCAGTTCTTC. Its translation: CASSYDSGYSYNEQFF.

This clone was recorded only once. The chain couples TRBV2 to TRBJ1-2, with D possibly being TRBD1 (6 bases). Looked up from germline, CDR1 is SNHLY and CDR2 is FYNNEI. The CDR3 spans 14 residues. V was trimmed by 4 bases and J by 8 bases, leaving 17 bases between them. The CDR3 here is CASSAQGNGQGYTF. DNA of the CDR3: TGTGCCAGCAGTGCCCAGGGGAACGGACAGGGCTACACCTTC.

CDR3 nucleotides: TGTGCCAGCAGCCCGCAGCAAAATACCTTAGGAGTCACCGGGGAGCTGTTTTTT. Protein product: CASSPQQNTLGVTGELFF. V gene TRBV4-2 combines with J gene TRBJ2-2; D is unclear. Trimming pared 4 bases from V and 4 bases from J, leaving 22 bases between. Germline V CDR1 and CDR2: LGHNA, YNFKEQ. This CDR3 contains 18 residues.

The gene calls are TRBV4-3 and TRBJ2-3, with D possibly being TRBD1 (6 bases). The V end lost 1 base, the J end lost 3 bases, and 23 bases lay between the germline ends. Germline CDR1 reads LGHNA; CDR2 reads YSLEER. CDR3 size: 19 residues. CDR3 sequence (DNA): TGCGCCAGCAGCCAAGGTTTCCCCCCCACAGGGTTAGGGACAGATACGCAGTATTTT. Translated: CASSQGFPPTGLGTDTQYF.

The genes are TRBV10-2 and TRBJ2-1; no firm D call. This CDR3 region has 15 residues. Germline V gene sequence: CDR1 WSHSY, CDR2 SAAADI. V was cut by 2 bases and J by 1 base, with 9 bases left in between. CDR3 residues: CASSEGQASYNEQFF. For the CDR3, the DNA is TGCGCCAGCAGTGAGGGGCAGGCATCCTACAATGAGCAGTTCTTC.

This chain joins TRBV19 and TRBJ2-1, with D hard to call. Germline V gene data show CDR1 as LNHDA and CDR2 as SQIVND (reference sequence). The CDR3 covers 11 residues. The V and J ends lost 5 bases and 3 bases respectively, with 2 bases between them. The CDR3 DNA is TGTGCCAGTAGTCTCTACAATGAGCAGTTCTTC. Amino acids: CASSLYNEQFF.

V usage is TRBV6-1 and J usage is TRBJ1-1; 8 bases are shared with TRBD1. V was clipped by 5 bases and J by 1 base; unmatched bases: 3. This CDR3 region has 14 residues. Looked up from germline, CDR1 is MNHNS and CDR2 is SASEGT. CDR3 DNA: TGTGCCAGCAGTTCCGGACAGGGGAACACTGAAGCTTTCTTT. Residues: CASSSGQGNTEAFF.

This clone has a single count. The rearrangement joins TRBV7-2 to TRBJ2-7; 8 bases fit TRBD1. Germline trimming cut 10 bases from V and 2 bases from J; bases unmatched to any gene: 10. Per germline, CDR1 SGHTA and CDR2 FQGNSA. CDR3 length: 14 amino acids. CDR3 nucleotides: TGTGCCACCTGTCCCTCAGGGGGCGCCTACGAGCAGTACTTC. It specifies CATCPSGGAYEQYF.

The chain combines TRBV7-2 with TRBJ1-4, with D possibly matching TRBD1 (5 bases). With 5 bases removed from V and 5 bases from J, the gap between germline ends came to 15 bases. Germline CDR1 is SGHTA and CDR2 is FQGNSA. The CDR3 spans 15 residues. The DNA for the CDR3 is TGTGCCAGCAGCCGCCGGGGGAATTCGAATGAAAAACTGTTTTTT. It yields the protein CASSRRGNSNEKLFF.

To note about this clone: Other DNA variants within this sample encode the same CDR3. Here the CDR3 reads CATSDPDRAGELFF. DNA for the CDR3: TGTGCCACCAGTGATCCTGACAGGGCCGGGGAGCTGTTTTTT. The chain has TRBV24-1 and TRBJ2-2, with TRBD1 matching over 7 bases. The V segment lost 3 bases and the J segment 6 bases; nucleotides outside the gene matches: 3. Per germline, CDR1 KGHDR and CDR2 SFDVKD. This CDR3 has 14 residues.

V and J are TRBV21-1 and TRBJ1-1. TRBV21-1 is classified as a pseudogene. There are 15 residues in the CDR3. Here the CDR3 DNA reads TGTGCCAGCAGCAAACGGAGCGGGACGGCTACTGAAGCTTTCTTT. This translates into CASSKRSGTATEAFF.

Only a few counts were recorded for this clone. The chain joins TRBV7-9 to TRBJ2-1; possibly TRBD1 for D (6 bases). Germline V gene lookup returns CDR1 SEHNR and CDR2 FQNEAQ (reference sequence). V lost 1 base to trimming and J lost 7 bases, with 14 bases between them. The CDR3 is made up of 15 amino acids. The CDR3 DNA sequence: TGTGCCAGCAGCTTAGTACACCGGCAGGGGAATGAGCAGTTCTTC. Translation gives CASSLVHRQGNEQFF.

This clone was recorded at least ten times. The rearrangement joins TRBV5-5 to TRBJ1-1, with D unresolved. CDR1 and CDR2 (germline): SGHKS, YYEKEE (reference sequence). The CDR3 length is 14 residues. With 0 bases removed from V and 3 bases from J, the gap between germline ends came to 9 bases. The DNA of the CDR3 is TGTGCCAGCAGCTTGGAACTCCAATACACTGAAGCTTTCTTT. Its protein product is CASSLELQYTEAFF.

The J gene is TRBJ2-2, the V gene TRBV6-5; no clear D gene. Trimming pared 6 bases from V and 0 bases from J, leaving 2 bases between. Germline loops: CDR1 MNHEY, CDR2 SVGAGI. The length of the CDR3 is 12 residues. The CDR3 DNA sequence: TGTGCCAGCAGCACGAACACCGGGGAGCTGTTTTTT. It yields the protein CASSTNTGELFF.

The chain is built from TRBV6-2 or TRBV6-3 and TRBJ2-7; D may be TRBD1 or TRBD2 (6 bases each). The CDR3 is 12 amino acids. Deletions cut 6 bases from V and 4 bases from J, with 10 bases between. Germline lookup yields CDR1 MNHEY and CDR2 SVGEGT. The CDR3 loop is CASSRGLYEQYF. CDR3 DNA sequence: TGTGCCAGCAGCCGGGGGCTTTACGAGCAGTACTTC.

The V call is TRBV19, the J call TRBJ1-1; D is perhaps TRBD1 (6 bases). Germline V gives CDR1 LNHDA, CDR2 SQIVND (reference sequence). CDR3 length: 14 amino acids. Trimming removed 2 bases from V and 6 bases from J, with 13 bases in between. This CDR3 reads CASSIPGGGAEAFF. The CDR3 DNA reads TGTGCCAGTAGTATACCGGGGGGCGGCGCTGAAGCTTTCTTT. Drawing the rest from reference TRBV19 and TRBJ1-1, the complete variable domain is DGGITQSPKYLFRKEGQNVTLSCEQNLNHDAMYWYRQDPGQGLRLIYYSQIVNDFQKGDIAEGYSVSREKKESFPLTVTSAQKNPTAFYLCASSIPGGGAEAFFGQGTRLTVV.

This clone was seen once. The V and J genes are TRBV5-1 and TRBJ2-2; 8 bases align to TRBD1. With 0 bases clipped from V and 3 bases from J, the junction kept 4 bases outside the gene matches. The CDR3 spans 16 residues. Germline CDR1 and CDR2: SGHRS and YFSETQ. The CDR3 DNA reads TGCGCCAGCAGCTTGGGTGGACAGGGCTACACCGGGGAGCTGTTTTTT. As protein: CASSLGGQGYTGELFF.